What follows describes a single T cell receptor beta chain. Source study methods: Reference gene primer amplification gave estimated nucleated cell counts. TCRdb's copy holds only in-frame clones and misses some; the assay was immunoSEQ multiplex PCR. V and J calls and clone size are as listed in that table; D and trimming were resolved from the DNA. Of 300,000 to 450,000 clones listed, 75% to 90% are singletons. The sample comes from a study of blood T cell repertoires in COVID-19. Study context: Samples came from the United States, Italy and Spain, spanning acute and convalescent COVID-19.

Trimming removed 1 base from V and 6 bases from J; junction bases left unmatched: 8. The CDR3 has 16 amino acids. The germline CDR1 and CDR2 sequences are LGHDT and YNNKEL (reference sequence). The chain recombines TRBV3-1 (or the pseudogene TRBV3-2) with TRBJ1-1; TRBD1 matches 10 bases. The sequencing sample was made of peripheral blood. This TCR was recovered from a woman between 18 and 29 years old with acute or convalescent COVID-19. This CDR3 reads CASSQVPGTGVPEAFF. DNA for the CDR3: TGTGCCAGCAGCCAAGTCCCCGGGACAGGGGTCCCTGAAGCTTTCTTT.